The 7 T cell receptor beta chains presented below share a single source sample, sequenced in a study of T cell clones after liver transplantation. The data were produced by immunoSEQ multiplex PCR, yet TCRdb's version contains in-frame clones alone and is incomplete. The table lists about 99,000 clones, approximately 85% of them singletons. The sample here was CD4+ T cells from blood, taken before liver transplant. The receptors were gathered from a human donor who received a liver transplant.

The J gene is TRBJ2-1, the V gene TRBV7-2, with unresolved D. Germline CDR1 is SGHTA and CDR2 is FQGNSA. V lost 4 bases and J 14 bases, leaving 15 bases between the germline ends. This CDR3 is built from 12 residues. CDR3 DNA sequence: TGTGCCAGCAGCTCCGCCTCTCTCCGAAAGTTCTTC. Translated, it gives CASSSASLRKFF.

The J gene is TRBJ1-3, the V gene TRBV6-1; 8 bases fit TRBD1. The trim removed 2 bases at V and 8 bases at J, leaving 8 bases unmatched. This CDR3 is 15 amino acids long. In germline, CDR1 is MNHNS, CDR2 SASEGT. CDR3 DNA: TGTGCCAGCAGTGAACCTGACAGGGGATCGGACACCATATATTTT. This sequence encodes CASSEPDRGSDTIYF.

The CDR3 sequence is CASIPPWAGALQETQYF. DNA of the CDR3: TGTGCCAGTATCCCACCCTGGGCAGGGGCGCTCCAAGAGACCCAGTACTTC. The rearrangement links TRBV19 to TRBJ2-5; tentative D call: TRBD1 (6 bases). V was trimmed by 7 bases and J by 1 base, leaving 22 bases between them. There are 17 residues in the CDR3. CDR1 is LNHDA, CDR2 SQIVND, per germline (reference sequence).

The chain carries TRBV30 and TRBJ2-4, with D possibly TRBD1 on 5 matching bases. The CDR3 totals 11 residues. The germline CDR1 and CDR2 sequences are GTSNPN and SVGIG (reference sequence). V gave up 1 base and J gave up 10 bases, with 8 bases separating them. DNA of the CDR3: TGTGCCTGGAGTGGACAGACGATTCAGTACTTC. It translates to CAWSGQTIQYF. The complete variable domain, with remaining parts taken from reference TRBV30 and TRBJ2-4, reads SQTIHQWPATLVQPVGSPLSLECTVEGTSNPNLYWYRQAAGRGLQLLFYSVGIGQISSEVPQNLSASRPQDRQFILSSKKLLLSDSGFYLCAWSGQTIQYFGAGTRLSVL.

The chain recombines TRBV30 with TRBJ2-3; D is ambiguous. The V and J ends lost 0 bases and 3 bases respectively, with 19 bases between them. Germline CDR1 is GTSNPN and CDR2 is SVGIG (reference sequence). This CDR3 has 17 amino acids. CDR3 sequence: CAWSVALAPRRTDTQYF. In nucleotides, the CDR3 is TGTGCCTGGAGTGTGGCCTTGGCCCCACGGCGAACAGATACGCAGTATTTT.

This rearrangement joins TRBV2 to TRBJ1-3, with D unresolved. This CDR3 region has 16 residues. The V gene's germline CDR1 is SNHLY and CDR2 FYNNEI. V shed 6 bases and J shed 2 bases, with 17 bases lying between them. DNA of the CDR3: TGTGCCAGCAGCGCTCCGGACGGGTCCACTGGAAACACCATATATTTT. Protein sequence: CASSAPDGSTGNTIYF.

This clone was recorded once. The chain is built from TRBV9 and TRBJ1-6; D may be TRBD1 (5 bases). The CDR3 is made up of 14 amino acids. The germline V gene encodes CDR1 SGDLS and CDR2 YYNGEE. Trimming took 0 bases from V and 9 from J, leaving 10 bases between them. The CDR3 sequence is CASSVGGVSSPLHF. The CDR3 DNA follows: TGTGCCAGCAGCGTAGGGGGGGTGAGTTCACCCCTCCACTTT.